The sequence of this T cell receptor beta chain was determined in a study of T cell responses to AZD1222 COVID-19 vaccine. CDR1 and CDR2 from the germline V gene are MNHNS and SASEGT. The CDR3 runs to 14 residues. Trimming removed 3 bases from V and 2 bases from J, with 7 bases in between. Profiling relied on immunoSEQ multiplex PCR, and the TCRdb table lists in-frame clones only, not all of them. This sample has 150,000 to 200,000 clones; approximately 90% occur once, and the top ten carry about 3%. For this clone: The antigen is unknown.

Study-wide results and caveats: Vaccine-associated CD4 TCRs ranged over spike, dominating at 160-218 and 743-854.

This chain uses TRBV6-1 with TRBJ1-4, with D unclear. The clonotype comes from an adult in good health. The source material was peripheral blood, sampled on day 0 of AZD1222 vaccination. The CDR3: CASSEQQTNEKLFF. The CDR3 DNA reads as TGTGCCAGCAGTGAGCAGCAGACTAATGAAAAACTGTTTTTT.